These T cell receptor beta chains were read from a single sample in a study of blood T cell repertoires in COVID-19. This table comes from immunoSEQ multiplex PCR, and its TCRdb copy is limited to in-frame clones, with some not included. The sample yields under 250,000 clones, over 75% seen once. Sequencing was performed on PBMCs or T cells enriched from blood (not recorded which). The receptors originated from a woman in her thirties who had been exposed to COVID-19. The CDR3 runs from the conserved cysteine through the conserved F or W. Each record gives: clone size, J gene, D gene, V gene, CDR3 DNA, CDR3 protein. A D gene is named only where the DNA matches it firmly. Rows give clone size only sometimes, using once, few, many, or a class for an expanded clone.

abundance: .; j_gene: TRBJ2-7; d_gene: TRBD1; v_gene: TRBV6-5; CDR3nt: TGTGCCAGCAGCCAAGCAGGACAGGGGAACGAGCAGTACTTC; CDR3aa: CASSQAGQGNEQYF
abundance: .; j_gene: TRBJ2-3; d_gene: TRBD2; v_gene: TRBV5-4; CDR3nt: TGTGCCAGCAGCTTGGGGGGACTAGCGGAATCCCACACAGATACGCAGTATTTT; CDR3aa: CASSLGGLAESHTDTQYF
abundance: .; j_gene: TRBJ1-6; d_gene: .; v_gene: TRBV27; CDR3nt: TGTGCCAGCAGTCTATCCTATAATTCACCCCTCCACTTT; CDR3aa: CASSLSYNSPLHF
abundance: .; j_gene: TRBJ2-1; d_gene: TRBD2; v_gene: TRBV18; CDR3nt: TGTGCCAGCTCACCGGAGACTAGCGGCTACAATGAGCAGTTCTTC; CDR3aa: CASSPETSGYNEQFF
abundance: .; j_gene: TRBJ2-3; d_gene: TRBD2; v_gene: TRBV10-3; CDR3nt: TGTGCCATCAGTGCGCTACTAGCGGGGGCGGGAAATACGCAGTATTTT; CDR3aa: CAISALLAGAGNTQYF
abundance: .; j_gene: TRBJ1-6; d_gene: .; v_gene: TRBV6-6; CDR3nt: TGTGCCAGCAGTTATGCGGCAGGGGAACAAGGATCACCCCTCCACTTT; CDR3aa: CASSYAAGEQGSPLHF
abundance: .; j_gene: TRBJ1-5; d_gene: .; v_gene: TRBV20-1; CDR3nt: TGCAGTGCTAGTCGGGGGTCAGAGCCCCAGCATTTT; CDR3aa: CSASRGSEPQHF
abundance: .; j_gene: TRBJ2-7; d_gene: .; v_gene: TRBV2; CDR3nt: TGTGCCAGCACCCGCCAGGCTGGCGCCTACGAGCAGTACTTC; CDR3aa: CASTRQAGAYEQYF
abundance: .; j_gene: TRBJ2-5; d_gene: TRBD2; v_gene: TRBV3-1/TRBV3-2; CDR3nt: TGTGCCAGCAGCCAATATCGGGGGGGGGAGACCCAGTACTTC; CDR3aa: CASSQYRGGETQYF
abundance: .; j_gene: TRBJ2-7; d_gene: .; v_gene: TRBV20-1; CDR3nt: TGCAGTGCTAGGGACAGCTACGAGCAGTACTTC; CDR3aa: CSARDSYEQYF
abundance: .; j_gene: TRBJ1-3; d_gene: TRBD1; v_gene: TRBV14; CDR3nt: TGTGCCAGCAGCCTCGCAGGGGGCCGTGGAAACACCATATATTTT; CDR3aa: CASSLAGGRGNTIYF
abundance: few; j_gene: TRBJ1-3; d_gene: .; v_gene: TRBV30; CDR3nt: TGTGCCTGGGACGGAGGAGGAAACACCATATATTTT; CDR3aa: CAWDGGGNTIYF
abundance: .; j_gene: TRBJ2-5; d_gene: .; v_gene: TRBV3-1/TRBV3-2; CDR3nt: TGTGCCAGCAGCCACCAAACTACAGCGGTACAAGAGACCCAGTACTTC; CDR3aa: CASSHQTTAVQETQYF
abundance: .; j_gene: TRBJ1-6; d_gene: .; v_gene: TRBV28; CDR3nt: TGTGCCAGCAGTTCCTACAGGTGGCGACAACCGAGTTCACCCCTCCACTTT; CDR3aa: CASSSYRWRQPSSPLHF
abundance: .; j_gene: TRBJ1-3; d_gene: .; v_gene: TRBV11-2; CDR3nt: TGTGCCAGCAGCTTAGGGCCCCGTTTGAAGTACTTT; CDR3aa: CASSLGPRLKYF
abundance: .; j_gene: TRBJ2-1; d_gene: .; v_gene: TRBV12-2; CDR3nt: TGTGCAAGTCGCCCCGATATGGCGGGAGGGGTCCACAGTGAGCAGTTCTTC; CDR3aa: CASRPDMAGGVHSEQFF
abundance: once; j_gene: TRBJ2-5; d_gene: TRBD2; v_gene: TRBV2; CDR3nt: TGTGCCAGCAGTGAAGTAAGGACTAGCGGGAGAGGGGGGACCCAGTACTTC; CDR3aa: CASSEVRTSGRGGTQYF
abundance: .; j_gene: TRBJ2-1; d_gene: TRBD2; v_gene: TRBV5-1; CDR3nt: TGCGCCAGCAGCTTGGATCCTAGCGGGAGTTCCGATGAGCAGTTCTTC; CDR3aa: CASSLDPSGSSDEQFF
abundance: .; j_gene: TRBJ1-1; d_gene: .; v_gene: TRBV3-1/TRBV3-2; CDR3nt: TGTGCCAGCAGCCAAGACATCAGAGGTCTGAGCACTGAAGCTTTCTTT; CDR3aa: CASSQDIRGLSTEAFF
abundance: few; j_gene: TRBJ2-1; d_gene: TRBD2; v_gene: TRBV4-1; CDR3nt: TGCGCCAGCAGCCTTATGGGACTAGCGGCCAACAATGAGCAGTTCTTC; CDR3aa: CASSLMGLAANNEQFF
abundance: .; j_gene: TRBJ2-1; d_gene: TRBD2; v_gene: TRBV12-5; CDR3nt: TGTGCTAGTGGTTTGGGCGCAGACGGGAGGGTCTCGAGCTCCTACAATGAGCAGTTCTTC; CDR3aa: CASGLGADGRVSSSYNEQFF
abundance: .; j_gene: TRBJ2-2; d_gene: TRBD2; v_gene: TRBV9; CDR3nt: TGTGCCAGCAGCGCTGGGTGGGCCGCTAGCGGGAGGACCACCGGGGAGCTGTTTTTT; CDR3aa: CASSAGWAASGRTTGELFF
abundance: .; j_gene: TRBJ2-1; d_gene: .; v_gene: TRBV5-1; CDR3nt: TGCGCCAGCAGCGACTCTTTATCCAGTCTCTACAATGAGCAGTTCTTC; CDR3aa: CASSDSLSSLYNEQFF
abundance: .; j_gene: TRBJ1-2; d_gene: TRBD1; v_gene: TRBV12-3/TRBV12-4; CDR3nt: TGTGCCAGCAGCGACAGGGGGGTCTATGGCTACACCTTC; CDR3aa: CASSDRGVYGYTF
abundance: .; j_gene: TRBJ1-1; d_gene: TRBD1; v_gene: TRBV11-2; CDR3nt: TGTGCCAGCAGACTACTCCCTCAGACTAACAGGGGTAGGGGCACTGAAGCTTTCTTT; CDR3aa: CASRLLPQTNRGRGTEAFF
abundance: .; j_gene: TRBJ2-4; d_gene: .; v_gene: TRBV13; CDR3nt: TGTGCCAGCAGCCCTTTGGACAGTTCCAAAAACATTCAGTACTTC; CDR3aa: CASSPLDSSKNIQYF
abundance: .; j_gene: TRBJ1-2; d_gene: .; v_gene: TRBV6-1; CDR3nt: TGTGCCAGCAGTGAATACATCTATGGCTACACCTTC; CDR3aa: CASSEYIYGYTF
abundance: .; j_gene: TRBJ2-3; d_gene: .; v_gene: TRBV20-1; CDR3nt: TGCAGTGCTAGTTTCGGTCTGGGCACAGATACGCAGTATTTT; CDR3aa: CSASFGLGTDTQYF
abundance: .; j_gene: TRBJ1-1; d_gene: .; v_gene: TRBV5-1; CDR3nt: TGCGCCAGCGCCGGAGGGACCACTGAAGCTTTCTTT; CDR3aa: CASAGGTTEAFF
abundance: .; j_gene: TRBJ2-3; d_gene: TRBD2; v_gene: TRBV6-1; CDR3nt: TGTGCCAGCAGTGAACCCGTGACTAGCGGGAGAATCACAGATACGCAGTATTTT; CDR3aa: CASSEPVTSGRITDTQYF
abundance: .; j_gene: TRBJ2-5; d_gene: .; v_gene: TRBV10-3; CDR3nt: TGTGCCATCAGTGGCGGGGTGCGGGAGACCCAGTACTTC; CDR3aa: CAISGGVRETQYF
abundance: .; j_gene: TRBJ2-7; d_gene: TRBD2; v_gene: TRBV19; CDR3nt: TGTGCCAGTAGTATAGGACTAGCGGGCTCCTACGAGCAGTACTTC; CDR3aa: CASSIGLAGSYEQYF
abundance: few; j_gene: TRBJ2-7; d_gene: TRBD2; v_gene: TRBV7-9; CDR3nt: TGTGCCAGCACTTTGGCTAGCGGGCCCTACGAGCAGTACTTC; CDR3aa: CASTLASGPYEQYF
abundance: .; j_gene: TRBJ2-3; d_gene: TRBD2; v_gene: TRBV7-6; CDR3nt: TGTGCCAGCAGTGCTAATAGCGGGAGGAGTATAGATACGCAGTATTTT; CDR3aa: CASSANSGRSIDTQYF
abundance: .; j_gene: TRBJ2-3; d_gene: TRBD2; v_gene: TRBV10-1; CDR3nt: TGCGCCAGCAGTGAGTCAACTAGCGGGAGCGGCACAGATACGCAGTATTTT; CDR3aa: CASSESTSGSGTDTQYF
abundance: .; j_gene: TRBJ2-1; d_gene: .; v_gene: TRBV21-1; CDR3nt: TGTGCCAGCAGCAAAGGGCAGCGGGATGAGCAGTTCTTC; CDR3aa: CASSKGQRDEQFF
abundance: .; j_gene: TRBJ2-2; d_gene: TRBD1; v_gene: TRBV5-1; CDR3nt: TGCGCCAGCAGCATAGACAGGGGGCGGACCGGGGAGCTGTTTTTT; CDR3aa: CASSIDRGRTGELFF
abundance: .; j_gene: TRBJ2-7; d_gene: TRBD1; v_gene: TRBV6-2/TRBV6-3; CDR3nt: TGTGCCAGCAGTTTCGGACAGGGCGGCGAGCAGTACTTC; CDR3aa: CASSFGQGGEQYF
abundance: .; j_gene: TRBJ1-2; d_gene: .; v_gene: TRBV5-4; CDR3nt: TGTGCCAGCAGCTCCAGGGCCCTTTATGGCTACACCTTC; CDR3aa: CASSSRALYGYTF
abundance: .; j_gene: TRBJ2-1; d_gene: TRBD1; v_gene: TRBV19; CDR3nt: TGTGCCAGTAGTTCATGGACAGGGGGATCCTACAATGAGCAGTTCTTC; CDR3aa: CASSSWTGGSYNEQFF
abundance: .; j_gene: TRBJ2-7; d_gene: TRBD1; v_gene: TRBV19; CDR3nt: TGTGCCAGTAGCCTGAGTATAGCCTCCCGGGACAGGGGGACGCAAGAGCAGTACTTC; CDR3aa: CASSLSIASRDRGTQEQYF
abundance: .; j_gene: TRBJ1-1; d_gene: .; v_gene: TRBV6-5; CDR3nt: TGTGCCAGCAGTCGGGGAGGTTCTGAAGCTTTCTTT; CDR3aa: CASSRGGSEAFF
abundance: .; j_gene: TRBJ1-3; d_gene: TRBD1; v_gene: TRBV5-1; CDR3nt: TGCGCCAGCAGCCCCGGGGACAGCGGAAACACCATATATTTT; CDR3aa: CASSPGDSGNTIYF
abundance: .; j_gene: TRBJ2-7; d_gene: .; v_gene: TRBV3-1/TRBV3-2; CDR3nt: TGTGCCAGCAGCCAAGATCGCGGCGAGCAGTACTTC; CDR3aa: CASSQDRGEQYF
abundance: .; j_gene: TRBJ2-7; d_gene: TRBD1; v_gene: TRBV27; CDR3nt: TGTGCCAGCAGTTTATCGACAGGGGGCGCGTACGAGCAGTACTTC; CDR3aa: CASSLSTGGAYEQYF
abundance: .; j_gene: TRBJ2-1; d_gene: TRBD2; v_gene: TRBV7-2; CDR3nt: TGTGCCAGCAGCTCCGGACTAGCGGGAGGGTTTATGAACAATGAGCAGTTCTTC; CDR3aa: CASSSGLAGGFMNNEQFF
abundance: .; j_gene: TRBJ1-2; d_gene: TRBD1; v_gene: TRBV29-1; CDR3nt: TGCAGCGTTCGGACAGGGCTCTATGGCTACACCTTC; CDR3aa: CSVRTGLYGYTF
abundance: .; j_gene: TRBJ1-6; d_gene: TRBD1; v_gene: TRBV27; CDR3nt: TGTGCCAGCAAACGATTGGGACAGACCAATTCACCCCTCCACTTT; CDR3aa: CASKRLGQTNSPLHF
abundance: few; j_gene: TRBJ2-7; d_gene: .; v_gene: TRBV27; CDR3nt: TGTGCCAGCAGTTTAAACGAGCGAACCTACGAGCAGTACTTC; CDR3aa: CASSLNERTYEQYF
abundance: once; j_gene: TRBJ2-3; d_gene: TRBD2; v_gene: TRBV28; CDR3nt: TGTGCCAGCAGTACTGGACTAGCGGGGGCCACAGATACGCAGTATTTT; CDR3aa: CASSTGLAGATDTQYF
abundance: .; j_gene: TRBJ2-7; d_gene: .; v_gene: TRBV9; CDR3nt: TGTGCCAGCAGCGTAGGGTGGCTCAACGAGCAGTACTTC; CDR3aa: CASSVGWLNEQYF
abundance: .; j_gene: TRBJ2-5; d_gene: TRBD2; v_gene: TRBV7-8; CDR3nt: TGTGCCAGCAGCCCACCCGCAGGGCGGGAGGGCTGGTACCAAGAGACCCAGTACTTC; CDR3aa: CASSPPAGREGWYQETQYF
abundance: .; j_gene: TRBJ2-7; d_gene: .; v_gene: TRBV18; CDR3nt: TGTGCCAGCTCACCGAATCGACAGTACGAGCAGTACTTC; CDR3aa: CASSPNRQYEQYF
abundance: few; j_gene: TRBJ2-1; d_gene: TRBD1; v_gene: TRBV7-9; CDR3nt: TGTGCCAGCAGCCAGGGACCACGACAGGGCTACAATGAGCAGTTCTTC; CDR3aa: CASSQGPRQGYNEQFF
abundance: .; j_gene: TRBJ2-1; d_gene: .; v_gene: TRBV3-1/TRBV3-2; CDR3nt: TGTGCCAGCAGCCGGGGGACAAGGGCGGGCAATGAGCAGTTCTTC; CDR3aa: CASSRGTRAGNEQFF
abundance: .; j_gene: TRBJ2-7; d_gene: TRBD1; v_gene: TRBV25-1; CDR3nt: TGTGCCAGCAGTGAATACGGACAGGGATCCTACGAGCAGTACTTC; CDR3aa: CASSEYGQGSYEQYF